What follows are 28 T cell receptor beta chains derived from one specimen sequenced in a study of cytomegalovirus exposure and HLA in healthy donors. Both 60 Vbeta primers and 13 Jbeta primers went into the PCR. Using immunoSEQ multiplex PCR, the repertoire was profiled, and TCRdb retains in-frame clones only, with some absent. The sample carries around 200,000 clones, about 74% recorded once. Sequenced material: PBMCs. The receptors derive from a man between 35 and 55 years old in good health and CMV-seronegative.

The chain couples TRBV5-1 to TRBJ2-2; D unclear. Looked up from germline, CDR1 is SGHRS and CDR2 is YFSETQ. This CDR3 has 15 amino acids. V was cut by 3 bases and J by 3 bases, with 12 bases left in between. The DNA of the CDR3 is TGCGCCAGCAGCTCCCGGCCTGCGGACACCGGGGAGCTGTTTTTT. As protein: CASSSRPADTGELFF.

This chain uses TRBV2 with TRBJ2-7; the D is unclear. The germline V gene encodes CDR1 SNHLY and CDR2 FYNNEI. Trimming removed 7 bases from V and 5 bases from J, with 9 bases in between. The CDR3 spans 11 residues. CDR3 sequence (DNA): TGTGCCAGCATGTTGTCTCACGAGCAGTACTTC. Translated: CASMLSHEQYF.

About this clone itself: Distinct nucleotide sequences in the sample also encode this CDR3. The chain links TRBV7-9 to TRBJ2-7; 8 bases agree with TRBD2. This CDR3 comprises 14 residues. CDR1 is SEHNR, CDR2 FQNEAQ, per germline (reference sequence). J was trimmed by 2 bases and V by 9 bases; bases with no gene match: 9. CDR3 region: CASSHPGLAYEQYF. CDR3 sequence (DNA): TGTGCCAGTAGCCATCCGGGACTAGCCTACGAGCAGTACTTC. Supplemented by reference TRBV7-9 and TRBJ2-7, the full variable domain reads DTGVSQNPRHKITKRGQNVTFRCDPISEHNRLYWYRQTLGQGPEFLTYFQNEAQLEKSRLLSDRFSAERPKGSFSTLEIQRTEQGDSAMYLCASSHPGLAYEQYFGPGTRLTVT.

This chain connects TRBV4-1 to TRBJ1-2; D is ambiguous. CDR3 length: 14 amino acids. The V end lost 3 bases, the J end lost 4 bases, and 12 bases lay between the germline ends. Germline CDR1 reads MGHRA; CDR2 reads YSYEKL. CDR3 residues: CASSQMAGLYGYTF. The CDR3 DNA sequence: TGCGCCAGCAGCCAGATGGCAGGCCTCTATGGCTACACCTTC.

A single count supports this clone. The rearrangement uses TRBV27 and TRBJ1-5, with 7 bases matching TRBD1. Germline-derived CDR1 and CDR2 are MNHEY and SMNVEV (reference sequence). V was clipped by 4 bases and J by 4 bases; unmatched bases: 7. CDR3 length: 15 residues. The CDR3 reads CASSSQGGINQPQHF. The CDR3, as DNA: TGTGCCAGCAGTTCCCAGGGGGGAATAAATCAGCCCCAGCATTTT.

This chain connects TRBV10-3 to TRBJ2-7, with 15 bases identical to TRBD2. The CDR3 spans 16 residues. Unmatched junction bases numbered 3, after V lost 6 bases and J lost 0 bases. Germline assignment: CDR1 ENHRY and CDR2 SYGVKD. CDR3 sequence reads: CAISGTSGRSSYEQYF. The CDR3 DNA sequence: TGTGCCATCAGCGGGACTAGCGGGAGGAGCTCCTACGAGCAGTACTTC.

The V gene is TRBV30, the J gene TRBJ1-4; D is ambiguous. This CDR3 comprises 12 residues. V was shortened by 0 bases and J by 8 bases, with 7 bases between the two germline ends. The germline CDR1 and CDR2 sequences are GTSNPN and SVGIG (reference sequence). The CDR3 region has the DNA TGTGCCTGGAGTGTACTAAACGAAAAACTGTTTTTT. Its protein product is CAWSVLNEKLFF.

This sequence joins TRBV6-5 and TRBJ1-4, with 8 bases identical to TRBD1. The CDR3 loop spans 14 amino acids. V trimming: 7 bases; J trimming: 5 bases; junction bases outside the gene matches: 6. Germline V gene data show CDR1 as MNHEY and CDR2 as SVGAGI. CDR3 in DNA: TGTGCCAGCAACCCAGGGGGCGCCAATGAAAAACTGTTTTTT. Residues: CASNPGGANEKLFF.

The chain carries TRBV5-4 and TRBJ2-3; 14 nucleotides line up with TRBD2. The germline V gene encodes CDR1 SGHNT and CDR2 YYREEE (reference sequence). V lost 4 bases to trimming and J lost 0 bases; unmatched junction nucleotides: 7. The CDR3 loop spans 18 amino acids. The CDR3 region has the DNA TGTGCCAGCAGCCCGACTAGCGGGAGGGGATGGAGCACAGATACGCAGTATTTT. It is translated as CASSPTSGRGWSTDTQYF.

This sequence joins TRBV10-3 and TRBJ1-1; 9 bases are shared with TRBD1. CDR1 and CDR2 from the germline V gene are ENHRY and SYGVKD. J lost 1 base, V lost 5 bases, and 2 bases had no gene match. The CDR3 length is 14 residues. The CDR3 reads CAISPGQGNTEAFF. The CDR3 region has the DNA TGTGCCATCAGTCCGGGACAGGGGAACACTGAAGCTTTCTTT.

J is TRBJ2-7 and V is TRBV7-2; D is undetermined. The CDR3 length is 12 residues. The V end was cut by 3 bases, the J end by 7 bases, with 10 bases between. CDR1 is SGHTA and CDR2 is FQGNSA in the germline V gene. Written as DNA, the CDR3 is TGTGCCAGCAGCTTGACACCGTTTGAGCAGTACTTC. It yields the protein CASSLTPFEQYF.

This chain connects TRBV7-2 to TRBJ2-7; 10 nucleotides align to TRBD1. CDR1 is SGHTA, CDR2 FQGNSA, per germline. The CDR3 runs 15 residues. V lost 5 bases, J lost 4 bases, and 8 bases stayed unmatched. The DNA of the CDR3 is TGTGCCAGCAGCCCTCCTTGGACAGGGGGTTACGAGCAGTACTTC. Translation: CASSPPWTGGYEQYF.

This rearrangement joins TRBV5-1 to TRBJ2-1, with D perhaps matching TRBD2 (6 bases). Trimming stripped 1 base from V and 7 bases from J, with 15 bases between. The CDR3 runs 15 residues. Per the germline V gene, CDR1 is SGHRS and CDR2 is YFSETQ. The CDR3 region has the DNA TGCGCCAGCAGCTTGAATGGGGCGGGAACTAATGAGCAGTTCTTC. This codes for CASSLNGAGTNEQFF.

The chain combines TRBV10-3 with TRBJ2-7; D gene uncertain. CDR1 ENHRY and CDR2 SYGVKD come from the germline V gene. The CDR3 extends over 13 amino acids. The germline V and J ends were trimmed by 6 bases and 0 bases, with 9 bases remaining between them. The CDR3: CAISEDISYEQYF. The CDR3 bases are TGTGCCATCAGCGAAGACATCTCCTACGAGCAGTACTTC.

This clone was seen a handful of times. The J gene is TRBJ2-3, the V gene TRBV7-9; TRBD2 matches at 10 bases. The germline gives CDR1 SEHNR, CDR2 FQNEAQ (reference sequence). The CDR3 runs to 18 residues. Trimming at V came to 2 bases and at J to 2 bases, leaving 10 bases not matched to a gene. CDR3 protein: CASSLPPRLAGTTDTQYF. The CDR3, as DNA: TGTGCCAGCAGCTTACCGCCCAGACTAGCGGGCACCACAGATACGCAGTATTTT.

This clone was detected a few times. J is TRBJ2-3 and V is TRBV19, with no clear D. The CDR3 has 12 residues. Per the germline V gene, CDR1 is LNHDA and CDR2 is SQIVND (reference sequence). Trimming cost V 2 bases and J 5 bases, with 5 bases left between them. CDR3 in DNA: TGTGCCAGTAGTATATACAGAGATACGCAGTATTTT. Translated: CASSIYRDTQYF.

This sequence joins TRBV4-1 and TRBJ1-1; D ambiguous. The CDR3 length is 14 residues. CDR1 and CDR2 (germline): MGHRA, YSYEKL. Trimming took 0 bases from V and 6 from J, leaving 11 bases between them. CDR3 bases: TGCGCCAGCAGCCAAGAGAGAGGGCACCCTGAAGCTTTCTTT. Encoded protein: CASSQERGHPEAFF.

The J gene is TRBJ2-7, the V gene TRBV19; maybe TRBD1 (6 bases). Germline V gene sequence: CDR1 LNHDA, CDR2 SQIVND (reference sequence). Trimming left V 4 bases short and J 5 bases short, with 9 bases between. The CDR3 covers 12 residues. In DNA, the CDR3 is TGTGCCAGTAGTACCAGGGGCCACGAGCAGTACTTC. Encoded protein: CASSTRGHEQYF.

The V and J genes are TRBV7-2 and TRBJ1-1, with D unresolved. V gave up 1 base and J gave up 0 bases, with 9 bases separating them. This CDR3 region has 15 residues. CDR1 SGHTA and CDR2 FQGNSA come from the germline V gene. CDR3 DNA: TGTGCCAGCAGCTTAGGTGGAGCAATGAACACTGAAGCTTTCTTT. Amino acids: CASSLGGAMNTEAFF.

The count of this clone is one. This chain joins TRBV18 and TRBJ2-4; D gene ambiguous. Germline lookup yields CDR1 KGHSH and CDR2 LQKENI. Trimming removed 3 bases from V and 0 bases from J, with 9 bases in between. This CDR3 is 15 amino acids long. The CDR3 here is CASSPEQLAKNIQYF. In DNA form, the CDR3 reads TGTGCCAGCTCACCGGAGCAGCTAGCCAAAAACATTCAGTACTTC. The full variable domain, rest sourced from reference TRBV18 and TRBJ2-4, is NAGVMQNPRHLVRRRGQEARLRCSPMKGHSHVYWYRQLPEEGLKFMVYLQKENIIDESGMPKERFSAEFPKEGPSILRIQQVVRGDSAAYFCASSPEQLAKNIQYFGAGTRLSVL.

The gene calls are TRBV4-1 and TRBJ2-7; TRBD1 agrees at 8 bases. CDR1 MGHRA and CDR2 YSYEKL come from the germline V gene. Trimming took 2 bases from V and 9 from J; bases not matched to a gene: 12. The CDR3 extends over 15 amino acids. CDR3 amino acids: CASSQMSGQASRQYF. The CDR3 DNA sequence: TGCGCCAGCAGCCAAATGTCGGGACAGGCCAGCCGGCAGTACTTC.

The chain joins TRBV18 to TRBJ1-1, with D maybe TRBD1 (6 bases). CDR3 length: 14 amino acids. Trimming took off 3 bases at V and 5 bases at J, with 13 bases between the two ends. Per germline, CDR1 KGHSH and CDR2 LQKENI. This CDR3 is CASSPGQGKTEAFF. The CDR3 region has the DNA TGTGCCAGCTCACCTGGGCAGGGGAAGACTGAAGCTTTCTTT.

There are a few counts of this clone. This chain connects TRBV30 to TRBJ2-1, with 12 positions matching TRBD1. This CDR3 comprises 15 residues. With V trimmed by 2 bases and J by 3 bases, 2 bases remained unmatched. The germline CDR1 and CDR2 sequences are GTSNPN and SVGIG (reference sequence). CDR3: CAWSWDRGLYNEQFF. Written as DNA, the CDR3 is TGTGCCTGGAGTTGGGACAGGGGGCTCTACAATGAGCAGTTCTTC. Combining the CDR3 with reference TRBV30 and TRBJ2-1 gives the whole variable domain SQTIHQWPATLVQPVGSPLSLECTVEGTSNPNLYWYRQAAGRGLQLLFYSVGIGQISSEVPQNLSASRPQDRQFILSSKKLLLSDSGFYLCAWSWDRGLYNEQFFGPGTRLTVL.

CDR3 DNA: TGTGCCAGTAGTATTGGGCTAAATGCCGGGGAGCTGTTTTTT. Residues: CASSIGLNAGELFF. The J gene is TRBJ2-2, the V gene TRBV19; D call uncertain. Trimming pared 3 bases from V and 6 bases from J, leaving 11 bases between. CDR3 length equals 14 residues. CDR1 and CDR2 (germline): LNHDA, SQIVND (reference sequence).

V usage is TRBV30 and J usage is TRBJ2-1; TRBD2 is a possible D gene (5 bases). Germline assignment: CDR1 GTSNPN and CDR2 SVGIG (reference sequence). CDR3 length: 12 amino acids. Between the trimmed V and J ends, which lost 2 bases and 6 bases, there was a span of 8 bases. CDR3 sequence (DNA): TGTGCCTGGAGTATGCGGGTCAATGAGCAGTTCTTC. This codes for CAWSMRVNEQFF.

This clone has a handful of counts. The chain couples TRBV7-2 to TRBJ1-4; tentative D call: TRBD1 (6 bases). The CDR3 contains 14 residues. The ends were cut back, 4 bases at V and 7 bases at J, with 13 bases in the middle. The germline gives CDR1 SGHTA, CDR2 FQGNSA. The CDR3 region is CASSSYRVGEKLFF. The CDR3, as DNA: TGTGCCAGCAGCTCATACAGGGTGGGTGAAAAACTGTTTTTT.

The CDR3 spells CASSSPYFSGGSYEQYF. In DNA form, the CDR3 reads TGTGCCAGCAGTTCCCCCTATTTCTCAGGGGGCTCCTACGAGCAGTACTTC. The V and J genes are TRBV27 and TRBJ2-7; 7 bases match TRBD1. Germline V gene lookup returns CDR1 MNHEY and CDR2 SMNVEV (reference sequence). The CDR3 is 17 residues long. Trimming at V came to 4 bases and at J to 0 bases, leaving 12 bases not matched to a gene.

This sequence joins TRBV5-1 and TRBJ2-3; D gene ambiguous. The CDR3 runs 16 residues. Per the germline V gene, CDR1 is SGHRS and CDR2 is YFSETQ. Between the trimmed V and J ends, which lost 0 bases and 0 bases, there was a span of 11 bases. The CDR3 region is CASSLVYGTSTDTQYF. The DNA of the CDR3 is TGCGCCAGCAGCTTGGTCTATGGTACTAGCACAGATACGCAGTATTTT.